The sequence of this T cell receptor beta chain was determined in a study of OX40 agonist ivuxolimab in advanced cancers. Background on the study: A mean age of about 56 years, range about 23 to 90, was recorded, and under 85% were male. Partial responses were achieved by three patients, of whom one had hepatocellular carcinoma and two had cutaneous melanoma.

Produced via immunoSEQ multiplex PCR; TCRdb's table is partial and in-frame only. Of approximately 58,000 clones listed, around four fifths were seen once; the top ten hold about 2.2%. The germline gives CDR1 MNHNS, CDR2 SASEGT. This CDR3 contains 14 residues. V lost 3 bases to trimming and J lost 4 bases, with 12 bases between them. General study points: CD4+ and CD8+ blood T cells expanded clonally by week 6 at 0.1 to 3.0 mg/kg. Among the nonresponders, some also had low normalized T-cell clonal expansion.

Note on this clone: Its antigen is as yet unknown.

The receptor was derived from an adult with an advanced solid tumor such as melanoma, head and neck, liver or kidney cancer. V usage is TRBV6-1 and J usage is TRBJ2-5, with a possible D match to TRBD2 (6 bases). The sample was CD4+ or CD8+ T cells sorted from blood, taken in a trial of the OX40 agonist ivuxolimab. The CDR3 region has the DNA TGTGCCAGCAGTGAGGGACTGGGCCCAGAGACCCAGTACTTC. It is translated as CASSEGLGPETQYF.